The rows below give T cell receptor beta chains drawn from one sample of a study of blood T cell repertoires in COVID-19. Libraries were prepared by immunoSEQ multiplex PCR; TCRdb keeps only in-frame clonotypes and omits some of them. The sample shows tens of thousands of clones, 86% of them seen only once. Sequenced sample: peripheral blood. Receptors originate from a man older than 75 with active COVID-19. Each CDR3 is given with its conserved first and last residue. A D gene is named only where the DNA matches it firmly. Rows may omit the clone size; those that give it use once, few, many or a size class.

d_gene	abundance	j_gene	v_gene	CDR3nt	CDR3aa
TRBD1	.	TRBJ2-7	TRBV25-1	TGTGCCAGCAGTGTCCGGGACAGGGGGCACGACGAGCAGTACTTC	CASSVRDRGHDEQYF
.	.	TRBJ2-7	TRBV28	TGTGCCAGCAGTTTGAGTTCTATCTACGAGCAGTACTTC	CASSLSSIYEQYF
TRBD1	.	TRBJ1-6	TRBV3-1/TRBV3-2	TGTGCCAGCAGCTCCAACCCCGGGACAGGGAACTCACCCCTCCACTTT	CASSSNPGTGNSPLHF
TRBD1	.	TRBJ1-1	TRBV11-2	TGTGCCAGCAGCTTAGTCAGGGGGAGGAACACTGAAGCTTTCTTT	CASSLVRGRNTEAFF
TRBD2	.	TRBJ2-7	TRBV7-9	TGTGCCAGCAGCCACATCGGGCTTGGCGGGAGTAGGGGAGGCGAGCAGTACTTC	CASSHIGLGGSRGGEQYF
.	.	TRBJ2-1	TRBV11-2	TGTGCCAGCAGCTTAGATCGGGGGTACAATGAGCAGTTCTTC	CASSLDRGYNEQFF
TRBD2	.	TRBJ2-1	TRBV4-2	TGTGCCAGCAGCCGGTTTGTAGGACTAGCGGGAGGGCAACCGCCTTCGAGCAATGAGCAGTTCTTC	CASSRFVGLAGGQPPSSNEQFF
TRBD1	.	TRBJ1-2	TRBV27	TGTGCCAGCAGTTGGACAGGGAGTACGGGCGGCTACACCTTC	CASSWTGSTGGYTF
TRBD1	.	TRBJ1-1	TRBV10-3	TGTGCCATCGGACAGGGTTTGACTGAAGCTTTCTTT	CAIGQGLTEAFF
.	.	TRBJ1-4	TRBV6-1	TGTGCCAGCAGTGAACATACAGGAACGAATGAAAAACTGTTTTTT	CASSEHTGTNEKLFF
.	.	TRBJ2-4	TRBV7-9	TGTGCCAGCAGCTTAGCGCTTATAGGGGGTGAAGCCAAAAACATTCAGTACTTC	CASSLALIGGEAKNIQYF
TRBD2	few	TRBJ2-3	TRBV10-2	TGCGCCACCGGGACTAGCGGGAACGGCCGTACAGATACGCAGTATTTT	CATGTSGNGRTDTQYF
TRBD2	.	TRBJ2-1	TRBV2	TGTGCCAGCAGTGAAATACGCGGGAGGGCCAGTGAGCAGTTCTTC	CASSEIRGRASEQFF
.	once	TRBJ2-1	TRBV21-1	TGTGCCAGCAACCGGGTAACTAGCGGGAGGTCCAATGAGCAGTTCTTC	CASNRVTSGRSNEQFF
.	.	TRBJ2-3	TRBV9	TGTGCCAGCGACCCGCAGGGGAGCAGCGCAGATACGCAGTATTTT	CASDPQGSSADTQYF
.	.	TRBJ1-5	TRBV5-4	TGTGCCAGCAGCTTGGACAGGACTCAGCCCCAGCATTTT	CASSLDRTQPQHF
TRBD1	.	TRBJ2-1	TRBV6-6	TGTGCCAGCAGTCCCGGACAGGGGGCTGACAATGAGCAGTTCTTC	CASSPGQGADNEQFF
.	.	TRBJ2-3	TRBV7-2	TGTGCCAGCAGCCCAGCCGGCACGGGTACGCAGTATTTT	CASSPAGTGTQYF
.	.	TRBJ2-7	TRBV7-6	TGTGCCAGCAGCCTCCCGCCGGCCTACGAGCAGTACTTC	CASSLPPAYEQYF
TRBD2	once	TRBJ2-2	TRBV5-1	TGCGCCAGCAGCTTCTCTAGCGGAGTGAACACCGGGGAGCTGTTTTTT	CASSFSSGVNTGELFF
.	.	TRBJ1-1	TRBV29-1	TGCAGCGTTGTTTCGAGAGGGATTGGTGAAGCTTTCTTT	CSVVSRGIGEAFF
.	.	TRBJ2-4	TRBV3-1/TRBV3-2	TGTGCCAGCAGCCGACCCGGGACACCAAAAAACATTCAGTACTTC	CASSRPGTPKNIQYF
.	.	TRBJ1-4	TRBV4-3	TGCGCCAGCAGCCAAGACGGGAGAAGATTCGAAAAACTGTTTTTT	CASSQDGRRFEKLFF
.	.	TRBJ2-2	TRBV11-2	TGTGCCAGCAGCGTCACTAGTACCGGGGAGCTGTTTTTT	CASSVTSTGELFF
TRBD1	.	TRBJ2-7	TRBV6-5	TGTGCCAGCACAGGACAGGGTATTTACGAGCAGTACTTC	CASTGQGIYEQYF
TRBD1	.	TRBJ1-4	TRBV5-4	TGTGCCAGCAGCCTTTCCGGACAGGGGGCGGATGAAAAACTGTTTTTT	CASSLSGQGADEKLFF
TRBD2	.	TRBJ2-3	TRBV28	TGTGCCAGCACCTCGGGGGGTTTGGGCACAGATACGCAGTATTTT	CASTSGGLGTDTQYF
TRBD2	.	TRBJ2-4	TRBV5-1	TGCGCCAGCAGCGATCTAGCGGTAGCCAAAAACATTCAGTACTTC	CASSDLAVAKNIQYF
.	.	TRBJ2-2	TRBV4-1	TGCGCCAGCAGCCAAGATCTGAGGCAAACCGGGGAGCTGTTTTTT	CASSQDLRQTGELFF
.	.	TRBJ2-2	TRBV27	TGTGCCAGCAGTTTCTTGCCCCCGTACGGCGGCACCCGGGCCGGGGAGCTGTTTTTT	CASSFLPPYGGTRAGELFF
TRBD2	.	TRBJ2-7	TRBV6-6	TGTGCCAGCAGTTATTCACTAGCGAAGGGCTCCTACGAGCAGTACTTC	CASSYSLAKGSYEQYF
TRBD2	.	TRBJ2-1	TRBV6-4	TGTGCCAGCAGTGAAAGCGGGAGGGCCATAAATGAGCAGTTCTTC	CASSESGRAINEQFF
TRBD1	.	TRBJ2-3	TRBV15	TGTGCCATCGGACAGGGTGGTACAGATACGCAGTATTTT	CAIGQGGTDTQYF